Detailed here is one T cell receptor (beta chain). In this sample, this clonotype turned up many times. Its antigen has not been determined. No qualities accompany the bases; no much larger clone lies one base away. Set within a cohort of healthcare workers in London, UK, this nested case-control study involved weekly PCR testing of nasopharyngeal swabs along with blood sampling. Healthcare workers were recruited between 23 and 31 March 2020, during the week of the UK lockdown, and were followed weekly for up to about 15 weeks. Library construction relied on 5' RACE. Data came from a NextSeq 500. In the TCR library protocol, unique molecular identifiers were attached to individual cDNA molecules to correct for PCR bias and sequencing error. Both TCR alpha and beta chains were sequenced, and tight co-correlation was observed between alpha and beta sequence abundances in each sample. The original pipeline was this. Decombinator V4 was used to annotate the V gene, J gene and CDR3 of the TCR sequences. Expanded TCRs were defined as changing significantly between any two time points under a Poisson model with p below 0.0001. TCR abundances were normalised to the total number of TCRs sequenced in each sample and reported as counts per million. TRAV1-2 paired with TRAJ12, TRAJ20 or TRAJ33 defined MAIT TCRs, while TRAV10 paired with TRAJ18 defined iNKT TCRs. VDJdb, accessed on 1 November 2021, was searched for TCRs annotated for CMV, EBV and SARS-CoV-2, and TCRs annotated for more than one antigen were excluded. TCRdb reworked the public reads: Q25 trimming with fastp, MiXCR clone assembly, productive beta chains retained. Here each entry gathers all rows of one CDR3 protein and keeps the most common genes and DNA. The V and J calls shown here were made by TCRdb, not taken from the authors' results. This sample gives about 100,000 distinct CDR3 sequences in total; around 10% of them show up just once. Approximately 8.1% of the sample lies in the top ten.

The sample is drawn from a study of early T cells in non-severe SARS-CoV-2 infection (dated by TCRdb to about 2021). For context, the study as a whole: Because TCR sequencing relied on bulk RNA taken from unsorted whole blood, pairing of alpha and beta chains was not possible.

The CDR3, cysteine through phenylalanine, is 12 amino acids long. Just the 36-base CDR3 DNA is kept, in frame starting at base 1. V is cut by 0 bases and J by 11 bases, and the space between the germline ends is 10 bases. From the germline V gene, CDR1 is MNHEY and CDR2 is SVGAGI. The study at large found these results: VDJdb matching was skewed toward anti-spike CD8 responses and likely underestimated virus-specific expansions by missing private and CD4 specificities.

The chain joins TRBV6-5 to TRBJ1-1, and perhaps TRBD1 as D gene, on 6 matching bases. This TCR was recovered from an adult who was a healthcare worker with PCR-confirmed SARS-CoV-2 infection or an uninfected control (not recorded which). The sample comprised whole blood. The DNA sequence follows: TGTGCCAGCAGTTACTCCACAGGGCAGGCTTTCTTT. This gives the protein CASSYSTGQAFF.